These 31 T cell receptor beta chains originate from one sample sequenced in a study of shared clonotypes between healthy human individuals. The data were produced by immunoSEQ multiplex PCR, yet TCRdb's version contains in-frame clones alone and is incomplete. The sample consists of about 1.5 million clones, 96% of them appearing once. Sequencing input: naive CD4+ T cells sorted from blood. Subset here: CD45RA+ positively selected. These receptors came from a man aged 30 to 45 in good health.

The CDR3 loop is CASSQGLAGGPDTQYF. CDR3 coding DNA: TGTGCCAGTAGCCAGGGACTAGCGGGAGGTCCAGATACGCAGTATTTT. The chain has TRBV19 and TRBJ2-3; 15 bases are shared with TRBD2. Germline V lookup: CDR1 LNHDA, CDR2 SQIVND (reference sequence). The CDR3 is 16 amino acids. After removal of 6 bases from V and 4 bases from J, the junction contained 5 bases not matched to a gene.

The chain joins TRBV6-1 to TRBJ2-3, with 12 bases aligning to TRBD1. Trimming removed 3 bases from V and 6 bases from J; junction bases left unmatched: 4. The germline V gene encodes CDR1 MNHNS and CDR2 SASEGT. The CDR3 sequence is 15 residues long. In DNA form, the CDR3 reads TGTGCCAGCAGTGACTCCGGGACAGGGGGCGATACGCAGTATTTT. Its translation is CASSDSGTGGDTQYF.

The rearrangement uses TRBV6-6 and TRBJ2-2; perhaps TRBD2 as D (6 bases). The CDR3 contains 14 residues. The ends were cut back, 8 bases at V and 8 bases at J, with 18 bases in the middle. Germline V lookup: CDR1 MNHNY, CDR2 SVGAGI (reference sequence). CDR3 nucleotides: TGTGCCAGCCTTCTCGAAAATGCGGGGGGGGAGCTGTTTTTT. Translated, it gives CASLLENAGGELFF.

The chain couples TRBV11-1 to TRBJ2-5, with D hard to call. Between the trimmed V and J ends, which lost 3 bases and 4 bases, there was a span of 9 bases. CDR1 is SGHAT, CDR2 FQDESV, per germline (reference sequence). The CDR3 contains 13 residues. The CDR3 DNA reads TGTGCCAGCAGCTTTGAGTTGGTAGAGACCCAGTACTTC. Its protein is CASSFELVETQYF. The variable domain in full, completed from reference TRBV11-1 and TRBJ2-5, reads EAEVAQSPRYKITEKSQAVAFWCDPISGHATLYWYRQILGQGPELLVQFQDESVVDDSQLPKDRFSAERLKGVDSTLKIQPAELGDSAMYLCASSFELVETQYFGPGTRLLVL.

The V and J genes are TRBV6-5 and TRBJ1-2; 9 nucleotides match TRBD1. Germline V CDR1 and CDR2: MNHEY, SVGAGI. The junction had 9 bases not matched to a gene; V was cut back by 6 bases and J by 4 bases. The CDR3 extends over 15 amino acids. The CDR3 protein is CASRGTGKTSYGYTF. CDR3 bases: TGTGCCAGCAGGGGGACAGGGAAGACCAGCTATGGCTACACCTTC.

The rearrangement links TRBV7-2 to TRBJ2-2, with D perhaps TRBD2 (5 bases). V was trimmed by 0 bases and J by 6 bases, leaving 5 bases between them. CDR1 and CDR2 (germline): SGHTA, FQGNSA. The CDR3 consists of 13 residues. The CDR3 region is CASSLARAGELFF. As DNA, the CDR3 is TGTGCCAGCAGCTTAGCGCGGGCCGGGGAGCTGTTTTTT.

V gene TRBV28 combines with J gene TRBJ2-1, with TRBD2 matching over 7 bases. This CDR3 has 17 residues. Losses at the gene ends were 1 base for V and 0 bases for J; bases not matched to a gene: 6. Germline loops: CDR1 MDHEN, CDR2 SYDVKM. DNA for the CDR3: TGTGCCAGCAGTTTATTCCCCGGGGGGAACTCCTACAATGAGCAGTTCTTC. The encoded protein is CASSLFPGGNSYNEQFF.

The chain employs TRBV29-1 and TRBJ1-2; D is unclear. The CDR3 runs 12 residues. Germline values: CDR1 SQVTM, CDR2 ANQGSEA. V gave up 7 bases and J gave up 2 bases, with 11 bases separating them. The CDR3 sequence: CSAARINYGYTF. The CDR3 region has the DNA TGCAGCGCCGCTAGGATAAACTATGGCTACACCTTC.

The chain links TRBV9 to TRBJ2-3; D is tentatively TRBD1 or TRBD2 (6 bases each). Germline loops: CDR1 SGDLS, CDR2 YYNGEE. Between the trimmed V and J ends, which lost 3 bases and 5 bases, there was a span of 16 bases. This CDR3 spans 15 amino acids. CDR3 DNA sequence: TGTGCCAGCAGCGAACAGGGAGGTTTTGGAGATACGCAGTATTTT. Translated, it gives CASSEQGGFGDTQYF.

The chain uses TRBV28 and TRBJ1-1; D unclear. V dropped 5 bases and J dropped 5 bases, with 18 bases sitting between them. The CDR3 runs 15 residues. CDR1 is MDHEN and CDR2 is SYDVKM in the germline V gene. This CDR3 reads CASSITATAGTEAFF. In DNA, the CDR3 is TGTGCCAGCAGTATCACAGCAACTGCTGGGACTGAAGCTTTCTTT. Based on the CDR3 plus reference TRBV28 and TRBJ1-1, the full variable domain is DVKVTQSSRYLVKRTGEKVFLECVQDMDHENMFWYRQDPGLGLRLIYFSYDVKMKEKGDIPEGYSVSREKKERFSLILESASTNQTSMYLCASSITATAGTEAFFGQGTRLTVV.

The rearrangement links TRBV7-2 to TRBJ1-2; D is possibly TRBD1 (5 bases). Germline assignment: CDR1 SGHTA and CDR2 FQGNSA. The CDR3 runs 15 residues. The V end was cut by 5 bases, the J end by 4 bases, with 17 bases between. The CDR3 sequence: CASSPQLGEPYGYTF. CDR3 nucleotides: TGTGCCAGCAGCCCTCAGTTAGGGGAGCCCTATGGCTACACCTTC.

V gene TRBV4-1 combines with J gene TRBJ1-4, with D perhaps TRBD1 (5 bases). This CDR3 comprises 13 residues. CDR1 MGHRA and CDR2 YSYEKL come from the germline V gene. Trimming left V 4 bases short and J 8 bases short, with 11 bases between. CDR3 in DNA: TGCGCCAGCAGCCGTACTGGGGGGGAAAAACTGTTTTTT. Protein product: CASSRTGGEKLFF.

The chain combines TRBV29-1 with TRBJ2-5, with 7 bases lining up with TRBD1. CDR3 length equals 15 residues. Germline V gives CDR1 SQVTM, CDR2 ANQGSEA. The trim removed 4 bases at V and 3 bases at J, leaving 11 bases unmatched. CDR3 region: CSVGVQGLGKETQYF. The CDR3 DNA reads TGCAGCGTTGGTGTACAGGGGCTGGGAAAAGAGACCCAGTACTTC.

V gene TRBV5-4 combines with J gene TRBJ2-3; D perhaps matches TRBD1 (6 bases). V lost 4 bases and J lost 9, with 12 bases in between. This CDR3 is 12 amino acids long. Looked up from germline, CDR1 is SGHNT and CDR2 is YYREEE (reference sequence). The CDR3 nucleotides are TGTGCCAGCAGCGCCTCAGGGACAACGCAGTATTTT. Encoded protein: CASSASGTTQYF.

This chain uses TRBV27 with TRBJ2-1, with D perhaps TRBD1 or TRBD2 (5 bases each). Deletions cut 5 bases from V and 4 bases from J, with 21 bases between. CDR3 length equals 17 residues. Germline loops: CDR1 MNHEY, CDR2 SMNVEV (reference sequence). CDR3 loop: CASSTRGMAQAYNEQFF. DNA of the CDR3: TGTGCCAGCAGTACCCGGGGCATGGCCCAGGCTTACAATGAGCAGTTCTTC.

The CDR3 DNA reads as TGTGCCAGCAGCCGGGGACGGTTAACAAGGGAAGCTTTCTTT. It codes for CASSRGRLTREAFF. V and J are TRBV5-6 and TRBJ1-1, with D tentatively TRBD1 (5 bases). V was shortened by 4 bases and J by 8 bases, with 18 bases between the two germline ends. Germline lookup yields CDR1 SGHDT and CDR2 YYEEEE. This CDR3 is built from 14 residues.

V usage is TRBV18 and J usage is TRBJ1-5, with 7 bases lining up with TRBD1. The CDR3 consists of 16 residues. In germline, CDR1 is KGHSH, CDR2 LQKENI. V dropped 5 bases and J dropped 0; count of bases not matched to a gene: 7. The CDR3 loop reads CASSLGQVFSNQPQHF. The CDR3 coding sequence is TGTGCCAGCTCATTAGGACAGGTCTTTAGCAATCAGCCCCAGCATTTT.

This clone has just one count. The V and J genes are TRBV18 and TRBJ2-1; 7 bases align to TRBD2. The germline gives CDR1 KGHSH, CDR2 LQKENI. The ends lost 3 bases at V and 8 bases at J; junction bases unmatched: 4. CDR3 size: 13 residues. CDR3 in DNA: TGTGCCAGCTCACCCCGACTAGCCCATGAGCAGTTCTTC. Encoded protein: CASSPRLAHEQFF.

The gene calls are TRBV6-1 and TRBJ2-3, with 7 positions matching TRBD2. V was clipped by 5 bases and J by 5 bases; unmatched bases: 7. CDR1 is MNHNS, CDR2 SASEGT, per germline. The CDR3 runs to 14 residues. DNA for the CDR3: TGTGCCAGCAGTAAACTAGCGCTCAGAGATACGCAGTATTTT. The encoded protein is CASSKLALRDTQYF.

The J gene is TRBJ2-1, the V gene TRBV2; tentatively, D is TRBD2 (5 bases). Germline CDR1 is SNHLY and CDR2 is FYNNEI. The CDR3 is made up of 13 amino acids. Trimming cost V 7 bases and J 6 bases, with 13 bases left between them. CDR3 in amino acids: CASNPERANEQFF. The CDR3 DNA reads TGTGCCAGCAACCCGGAGAGGGCCAATGAGCAGTTCTTC.

This chain links TRBV2 with TRBJ2-2; 9 bases map to TRBD1. Germline loops: CDR1 SNHLY, CDR2 FYNNEI. The trim removed 6 bases at V and 7 bases at J, leaving 6 bases unmatched. The CDR3 contains 14 residues. The DNA of the CDR3 is TGTGCCAGCAGGCCGGGACAGGGCAGCGGGGAGCTGTTTTTT. Translation gives CASRPGQGSGELFF.

This chain uses TRBV9 with TRBJ1-3, with D unclear. Trimming pared 0 bases from V and 0 bases from J, leaving 10 bases between. The V gene's germline CDR1 is SGDLS and CDR2 YYNGEE. The CDR3 covers 16 residues. The CDR3: CASSVAMPASGNTIYF. As DNA, the CDR3 is TGTGCCAGCAGCGTAGCTATGCCAGCCTCTGGAAACACCATATATTTT.

This clone was observed once. This chain connects TRBV5-1 to TRBJ2-6, with 8 bases matching TRBD1. The CDR3 length is 17 residues. The germline V gene encodes CDR1 SGHRS and CDR2 YFSETQ. The junction had 8 bases not matched to a gene; V was cut back by 3 bases and J by 3 bases. DNA for the CDR3: TGCGCCAGCAGCTCTGGTGGGACAGGTCGTGGGGCCAACGTCCTGACTTTC. This encodes CASSSGGTGRGANVLTF. The full variable domain, rest sourced from reference TRBV5-1 and TRBJ2-6, is KAGVTQTPRYLIKTRGQQVTLSCSPISGHRSVSWYQQTPGQGLQFLFEYFSETQRNKGNFPGRFSGRQFSNSRSEMNVSTLELGDSALYLCASSSGGTGRGANVLTFGAGSRLTVL.

The DNA of the CDR3 is TGCGCCAGCAGGCGACTAGCGGGAGTGAGGGATACGCAGTATTTT. Amino acid sequence: CASRRLAGVRDTQYF. The chain joins TRBV4-1 to TRBJ2-3; 12 positions match TRBD2. The V segment lost 6 bases and the J segment 6 bases; nucleotides outside the gene matches: 7. This CDR3 spans 15 amino acids. Germline CDR1 and CDR2: MGHRA and YSYEKL.

V and J are TRBV6-1 and TRBJ1-4; weak D call: TRBD1 (6 bases). The germline V gene has CDR1 MNHNS and CDR2 SASEGT. V was pared by 3 bases and J by 6 bases, with 17 bases between. The CDR3 has 16 amino acids. The CDR3 spells CASSDFFRGLYEKLFF. CDR3 DNA sequence: TGTGCCAGCAGTGATTTCTTCAGGGGCCTCTATGAAAAACTGTTTTTT.

The V call is TRBV28, the J call TRBJ2-6, with a possible D match to TRBD1 (6 bases). CDR3 length: 17 residues. Germline CDR1 and CDR2: MDHEN and SYDVKM. Trimming removed 6 bases at V and 0 bases at J, with 15 bases between. In DNA, the CDR3 is TGTGCCAGCAGACCGAGACAGGAAATCTCTGGGGCCAACGTCCTGACTTTC. Protein product: CASRPRQEISGANVLTF.

The chain employs TRBV18 and TRBJ2-3; 10 nucleotides align to TRBD2. The CDR3 has 16 residues. Germline assignment: CDR1 KGHSH and CDR2 LQKENI. V shed 3 bases and J 3 bases; nucleotides not matched to a gene: 6. The CDR3, as DNA: TGTGCCAGCTCACCCTCCGGACTAGCGGTGACAGATACGCAGTATTTT. Translated, it gives CASSPSGLAVTDTQYF. The full variable domain, completed using reference TRBV18 and TRBJ2-3, is NAGVMQNPRHLVRRRGQEARLRCSPMKGHSHVYWYRQLPEEGLKFMVYLQKENIIDESGMPKERFSAEFPKEGPSILRIQQVVRGDSAAYFCASSPSGLAVTDTQYFGPGTRLTVL.

The J gene is TRBJ2-3, the V gene TRBV5-1; the D gene is possibly TRBD1 (5 bases). Germline CDR1 and CDR2: SGHRS and YFSETQ. The germline V and J ends were trimmed by 4 bases and 4 bases, with 10 bases remaining between them. There are 13 residues in the CDR3. In DNA form, the CDR3 reads TGCGCCAGCAGCCTTGAGACAGCAGATACGCAGTATTTT. Encoded protein: CASSLETADTQYF. Looking up the rest from reference TRBV5-1 and TRBJ2-3 gives the full variable domain: KAGVTQTPRYLIKTRGQQVTLSCSPISGHRSVSWYQQTPGQGLQFLFEYFSETQRNKGNFPGRFSGRQFSNSRSEMNVSTLELGDSALYLCASSLETADTQYFGPGTRLTVL.

This chain links TRBV11-1 with TRBJ2-1, with D tentatively TRBD1 (6 bases). The CDR3 length is 15 residues. Germline CDR1 SGHAT, CDR2 FQDESV (reference sequence). The V gene lost 6 bases and the J gene lost 2 bases, with 14 bases spanning the gap. CDR3 bases: TGTGCCAGCAGGGCCAGGGGTCTGACCTACAATGAGCAGTTCTTC. The encoded protein is CASRARGLTYNEQFF.

The rearrangement joins TRBV6-5 to TRBJ2-7; 9 bases align to TRBD1. The CDR3 runs to 14 residues. The germline V gene encodes CDR1 MNHEY and CDR2 SVGAGI. Germline trimming cut 6 bases from V and 5 bases from J; bases unmatched to any gene: 8. The DNA of the CDR3 is TGTGCCAGCAGATCCGGGACAGGGTGGCACGAGCAGTACTTC. Residues: CASRSGTGWHEQYF.

The J gene is TRBJ2-5, the V gene TRBV2, with D perhaps TRBD1 (6 bases). Germline-derived CDR1 and CDR2 are SNHLY and FYNNEI. This CDR3 region has 15 residues. V lost 6 bases, J lost 4 bases, and 18 bases lay in between. The CDR3 DNA follows: TGTGCCAGCAGACGCCAGGGGATTTCGGGAGAGACCCAGTACTTC. As protein: CASRRQGISGETQYF.